This TCR beta chain comes out of a study of cytomegalovirus exposure and HLA in healthy donors. Study results and caveats: Association of roughly 18,000 TCR beta sequences with HLA alleles was found at 0.05 false discovery rate in a later analysis.

Regarding this clone: Its matching antigen is unknown.

The PCR contained 60 Vbeta and 13 Jbeta primers. TCRdb's table, derived via immunoSEQ multiplex PCR, lists solely in-frame clones and lacks some. The data show 150,000 to 200,000 clones, with around 81% seen just once and approximately 2.1% held by the top ten. The V end lost 4 bases, the J end lost 4 bases, and 13 bases lay between the germline ends. Germline V gives CDR1 MNHNY, CDR2 SVGAGI (reference sequence). The CDR3 has 14 amino acids. The receptor was derived from a woman aged 25-40 years in good health and CMV-seropositive. The chain carries TRBV6-6 and TRBJ1-2; D ambiguous. The sample consisted of PBMCs. CDR3 amino acids: CASSSLKGGYGYTF. The CDR3 region has the DNA TGTGCCAGCAGTTCCCTCAAGGGAGGCTATGGCTACACCTTC.